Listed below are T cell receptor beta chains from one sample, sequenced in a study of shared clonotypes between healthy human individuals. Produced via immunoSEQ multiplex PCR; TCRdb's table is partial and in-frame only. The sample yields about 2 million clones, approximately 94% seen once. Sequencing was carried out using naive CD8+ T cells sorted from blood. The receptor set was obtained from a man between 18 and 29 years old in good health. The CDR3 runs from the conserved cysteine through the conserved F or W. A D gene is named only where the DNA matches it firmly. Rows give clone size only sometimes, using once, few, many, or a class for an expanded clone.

cdr3_aa: CASSTPGGYEQYF; cdr3_nt: TGTGCCAGCAGCACCCCAGGGGGTTACGAGCAGTACTTC; clone_size: once; d_call: TRBD1; v_call: TRBV7-9; j_call: TRBJ2-7
cdr3_aa: CASSLEGPFYEQYF; cdr3_nt: TGTGCCAGCAGTCTTGAGGGCCCTTTCTACGAGCAGTACTTC; clone_size: .; d_call: .; v_call: TRBV27; j_call: TRBJ2-7
cdr3_aa: CAISDREISNEQYF; cdr3_nt: TGTGCCATCAGTGACCGAGAAATCTCCAACGAGCAGTACTTC; clone_size: .; d_call: .; v_call: TRBV10-3; j_call: TRBJ2-7
cdr3_aa: CASSTTVEYGYTF; cdr3_nt: TGTGCCAGCAGCACGACAGTAGAGTATGGCTACACCTTC; clone_size: .; d_call: .; v_call: TRBV5-4; j_call: TRBJ1-2
cdr3_aa: CASSLYRSSYNEQFF; cdr3_nt: TGCGCCAGCAGCTTGTACAGAAGCTCCTACAATGAGCAGTTCTTC; clone_size: .; d_call: .; v_call: TRBV5-1; j_call: TRBJ2-1
cdr3_aa: CASSDDRGLETQYF; cdr3_nt: TGTGCCAGCAGTGACGACAGGGGGCTGGAGACCCAGTACTTC; clone_size: .; d_call: TRBD1; v_call: TRBV6-5; j_call: TRBJ2-5
cdr3_aa: CASSISTGNYGYTF; cdr3_nt: TGTGCCAGTAGTATTTCAACAGGGAACTATGGCTACACCTTC; clone_size: .; d_call: .; v_call: TRBV19; j_call: TRBJ1-2
cdr3_aa: CASSISMSTEAFF; cdr3_nt: TGTGCCAGTAGTATCTCCATGAGCACTGAAGCTTTCTTT; clone_size: .; d_call: .; v_call: TRBV19; j_call: TRBJ1-1
cdr3_aa: CASNTGLHNSPLHF; cdr3_nt: TGTGCCAGCAATACAGGGTTACATAATTCACCCCTCCACTTT; clone_size: .; d_call: .; v_call: TRBV27; j_call: TRBJ1-6
cdr3_aa: CASSQPGELPSEQFF; cdr3_nt: TGCGCCAGCAGCCAACCAGGAGAGCTACCAAGTGAGCAGTTCTTC; clone_size: .; d_call: .; v_call: TRBV4-3; j_call: TRBJ2-1
cdr3_aa: CASSEIEGYYGYTF; cdr3_nt: TGTGCCAGCAGTGAAATTGAAGGGTATTATGGCTACACCTTC; clone_size: .; d_call: .; v_call: TRBV2; j_call: TRBJ1-2
cdr3_aa: CASSSGQTGVLEQFF; cdr3_nt: TGTGCCAGCAGTTCGGGTCAAACAGGGGTCCTTGAGCAGTTCTTC; clone_size: once; d_call: TRBD1; v_call: TRBV27; j_call: TRBJ2-1
cdr3_aa: CASSSAGTRNEKLFF; cdr3_nt: TGTGCCAGCAGCTCAGCCGGGACAAGGAATGAAAAACTGTTTTTT; clone_size: .; d_call: .; v_call: TRBV7-9; j_call: TRBJ1-4
cdr3_aa: CASRDSDSAGYTF; cdr3_nt: TGTGCCAGCAGGGACTCGGATTCGGCTGGCTACACCTTC; clone_size: .; d_call: .; v_call: TRBV2; j_call: TRBJ1-2
cdr3_aa: CASSLVAGLTDTQYF; cdr3_nt: TGTGCCAGCAGCTTAGTGGCAGGACTCACAGATACGCAGTATTTT; clone_size: .; d_call: .; v_call: TRBV7-9; j_call: TRBJ2-3
cdr3_aa: CASSLQGYNNEQFF; cdr3_nt: TGTGCCAGCAGTTTACAAGGGTATAACAATGAGCAGTTCTTC; clone_size: once; d_call: .; v_call: TRBV28; j_call: TRBJ2-1
cdr3_aa: CASSGATKYNEQFF; cdr3_nt: TGCGCCAGCAGTGGTGCTACGAAATACAATGAGCAGTTCTTC; clone_size: .; d_call: .; v_call: TRBV10-2; j_call: TRBJ2-1
cdr3_aa: CASSQGLLAEAGDEQFF; cdr3_nt: TGTGCCAGCAGCCAAGGGTTGTTGGCCGAGGCGGGCGATGAGCAGTTCTTC; clone_size: .; d_call: .; v_call: TRBV4-2; j_call: TRBJ2-1
cdr3_aa: CASSVGGEDTEAFF; cdr3_nt: TGCGCCAGCAGCGTGGGAGGGGAGGACACTGAAGCTTTCTTT; clone_size: .; d_call: .; v_call: TRBV5-1; j_call: TRBJ1-1
cdr3_aa: CASSPSGGYEQYF; cdr3_nt: TGCGCCAGCAGCCCCTCAGGCGGCTACGAGCAGTACTTC; clone_size: .; d_call: .; v_call: TRBV4-1; j_call: TRBJ2-7
cdr3_aa: CASSPGQGRQPQHF; cdr3_nt: TGCGCCAGCAGCCCCGGACAGGGGAGACAGCCCCAGCATTTT; clone_size: .; d_call: TRBD1; v_call: TRBV4-3; j_call: TRBJ1-5
cdr3_aa: CASSPPDRYNYEQYF; cdr3_nt: TGTGCCAGCAGTCCACCGGACAGATATAATTACGAGCAGTACTTC; clone_size: .; d_call: .; v_call: TRBV28; j_call: TRBJ2-7
cdr3_aa: CASTRRPQTNEKLFF; cdr3_nt: TGTGCCAGCACGAGGAGGCCCCAAACTAATGAAAAACTGTTTTTT; clone_size: .; d_call: .; v_call: TRBV2; j_call: TRBJ1-4
cdr3_aa: CSVVSSEQYF; cdr3_nt: TGCAGCGTTGTCTCGAGCGAGCAGTACTTC; clone_size: .; d_call: .; v_call: TRBV29-1; j_call: TRBJ2-7
cdr3_aa: CASSLSQGAHQPQHF; cdr3_nt: TGTGCCAGCAGTTTATCTCAGGGGGCGCATCAGCCCCAGCATTTT; clone_size: .; d_call: TRBD1; v_call: TRBV27; j_call: TRBJ1-5
cdr3_aa: CASSLGQGTPIYNEQFF; cdr3_nt: TGTGCCAGCAGCTTAGGGCAGGGGACACCGATCTACAATGAGCAGTTCTTC; clone_size: many; d_call: .; v_call: TRBV7-2; j_call: TRBJ2-1
cdr3_aa: CASRQGQLNSPLHF; cdr3_nt: TGTGCCAGTAGGCAAGGACAGTTAAATTCACCCCTCCACTTT; clone_size: .; d_call: .; v_call: TRBV19; j_call: TRBJ1-6
cdr3_aa: CASSQVGGQPQHF; cdr3_nt: TGCGCCAGCAGCCAAGTGGGGGGCCAGCCCCAGCATTTT; clone_size: .; d_call: .; v_call: TRBV4-1; j_call: TRBJ1-5
cdr3_aa: CASSQDLGDRSYEQYF; cdr3_nt: TGCGCCAGCAGCCAAGATTTAGGCGACAGGTCCTACGAGCAGTACTTC; clone_size: .; d_call: .; v_call: TRBV4-1; j_call: TRBJ2-7
cdr3_aa: CASSPSDGTEAFF; cdr3_nt: TGTGCCAGCAGCCCCTCGGACGGAACTGAAGCTTTCTTT; clone_size: .; d_call: .; v_call: TRBV11-2; j_call: TRBJ1-1
cdr3_aa: CASSRAPGTGEEKLFF; cdr3_nt: TGTGCCAGCAGTAGAGCGCCCGGGACAGGGGAAGAAAAACTGTTTTTT; clone_size: once; d_call: TRBD1; v_call: TRBV28; j_call: TRBJ1-4
cdr3_aa: CASSMEPMNTEAFF; cdr3_nt: TGTGCCAGTAGTATGGAACCGATGAACACTGAAGCTTTCTTT; clone_size: .; d_call: .; v_call: TRBV19; j_call: TRBJ1-1
cdr3_aa: CSVEGVDGSAEAFF; cdr3_nt: TGCAGCGTTGAAGGGGTGGATGGGTCCGCTGAAGCTTTCTTT; clone_size: .; d_call: .; v_call: TRBV29-1; j_call: TRBJ1-1
cdr3_aa: CASSQGTGSSEQYF; cdr3_nt: TGCGCCAGCAGCCAAGGGACAGGTTCTAGCGAGCAGTACTTC; clone_size: once; d_call: TRBD1; v_call: TRBV4-1; j_call: TRBJ2-7
cdr3_aa: CASSRVWMGYNSPLHF; cdr3_nt: TGTGCCAGTAGTAGAGTCTGGATGGGATATAATTCACCCCTCCACTTT; clone_size: .; d_call: .; v_call: TRBV19; j_call: TRBJ1-6
cdr3_aa: CASSSPDTRNTEAFF; cdr3_nt: TGTGCCAGCAGTTCCCCGGACACCCGGAACACTGAAGCTTTCTTT; clone_size: .; d_call: .; v_call: TRBV28; j_call: TRBJ1-1
cdr3_aa: CATSRGQGAGELFF; cdr3_nt: TGTGCCACCAGCAGAGGACAGGGGGCAGGGGAGCTGTTTTTT; clone_size: .; d_call: TRBD1; v_call: TRBV15; j_call: TRBJ2-2
cdr3_aa: CASSLAGRPTDTQYF; cdr3_nt: TGTGCTAGCAGCTTAGCGGGGCGACCCACAGATACGCAGTATTTT; clone_size: .; d_call: TRBD2; v_call: TRBV7-7; j_call: TRBJ2-3
cdr3_aa: CASSLEGSGETQYF; cdr3_nt: TGTGCCAGCAGCTTAGAGGGGAGTGGCGAGACCCAGTACTTC; clone_size: .; d_call: .; v_call: TRBV7-3; j_call: TRBJ2-5
cdr3_aa: CASSQLTGTSYGYTF; cdr3_nt: TGCGCCAGCAGCCAATTAACCGGGACAAGCTATGGCTACACCTTC; clone_size: few; d_call: .; v_call: TRBV4-1; j_call: TRBJ1-2
cdr3_aa: CASSLERGGETQYF; cdr3_nt: TGTGCCAGCAGCTTAGAACGGGGTGGGGAGACCCAGTACTTC; clone_size: .; d_call: .; v_call: TRBV7-6; j_call: TRBJ2-5
cdr3_aa: CATGDRISNQPQHF; cdr3_nt: TGTGCCACTGGGGACCGTATTAGCAATCAGCCCCAGCATTTT; clone_size: .; d_call: .; v_call: TRBV15; j_call: TRBJ1-5
cdr3_aa: CASSLRSRGTGELFF; cdr3_nt: TGTGCCAGCAGCTTAAGATCAAGGGGCACCGGGGAGCTGTTTTTT; clone_size: .; d_call: .; v_call: TRBV7-2; j_call: TRBJ2-2
cdr3_aa: CASSQELAGEGEQETQYF; cdr3_nt: TGCGCCAGCAGCCAAGAACTAGCGGGAGAAGGTGAGCAAGAGACCCAGTACTTC; clone_size: .; d_call: TRBD2; v_call: TRBV4-3; j_call: TRBJ2-5
cdr3_aa: CASSTGTGYGYTF; cdr3_nt: TGTGCCAGCAGCACCGGGACAGGGTATGGCTACACCTTC; clone_size: .; d_call: TRBD1; v_call: TRBV5-4; j_call: TRBJ1-2
cdr3_aa: CSVEDMTGIQETQYF; cdr3_nt: TGCAGCGTTGAAGATATGACGGGGATCCAAGAGACCCAGTACTTC; clone_size: .; d_call: .; v_call: TRBV29-1; j_call: TRBJ2-5
cdr3_aa: CASSFGGSLYEQYF; cdr3_nt: TGTGCCAGCAGTTTTGGTGGGAGTTTATACGAGCAGTACTTC; clone_size: .; d_call: .; v_call: TRBV27; j_call: TRBJ2-7
cdr3_aa: CASSLGSGTGENQYF; cdr3_nt: TGTGCCAGCAGCTTGGGATCCGGGACAGGGGAAAACCAGTACTTC; clone_size: once; d_call: TRBD1; v_call: TRBV7-9; j_call: TRBJ2-5
cdr3_aa: CASSPHTAPSPLHF; cdr3_nt: TGTGCCAGCAGTCCCCACACAGCCCCTTCACCCCTCCACTTT; clone_size: .; d_call: .; v_call: TRBV28; j_call: TRBJ1-6
cdr3_aa: CASSSGTGVTEAFF; cdr3_nt: TGCGCCAGCAGCTCCGGGACAGGGGTAACTGAAGCTTTCTTT; clone_size: .; d_call: TRBD1; v_call: TRBV10-1; j_call: TRBJ1-1
cdr3_aa: CASSYSRNSPLHF; cdr3_nt: TGTGCCAGCAGTTACTCCCGGAATTCACCCCTCCACTTT; clone_size: .; d_call: .; v_call: TRBV6-5; j_call: TRBJ1-6
cdr3_aa: CASSFLTGLPFF; cdr3_nt: TGTGCCAGCAGCTTTTTGACAGGGCTTCCGTTCTTT; clone_size: .; d_call: TRBD1; v_call: TRBV7-9; j_call: TRBJ1-1
cdr3_aa: CASSLGLWGDQPQHF; cdr3_nt: TGTGCCAGCAGCTTGGGGCTTTGGGGGGATCAGCCCCAGCATTTT; clone_size: .; d_call: .; v_call: TRBV5-6; j_call: TRBJ1-5
cdr3_aa: CASSLGLAGVYEQYF; cdr3_nt: TGCGCCAGCAGCCTTGGACTAGCGGGAGTGTACGAGCAGTACTTC; clone_size: .; d_call: TRBD2; v_call: TRBV4-3; j_call: TRBJ2-7
cdr3_aa: CASSEFTEAFF; cdr3_nt: TGTGCCAGCAGTGAGTTCACTGAAGCTTTCTTT; clone_size: .; d_call: .; v_call: TRBV6-1; j_call: TRBJ1-1
cdr3_aa: CASSLIGGETQYF; cdr3_nt: TGTGCCAGCAGCTTAATTGGCGGGGAGACCCAGTACTTC; clone_size: .; d_call: .; v_call: TRBV13; j_call: TRBJ2-5
cdr3_aa: CASSYSLHRSYEQYF; cdr3_nt: TGTGCCAGCAGTTACTCGCTGCACCGCTCCTACGAGCAGTACTTC; clone_size: .; d_call: .; v_call: TRBV6-7; j_call: TRBJ2-7
cdr3_aa: CASSLQGPGTQYF; cdr3_nt: TGTGCCAGCAGCTTGCAGGGGCCGGGAACCCAGTACTTC; clone_size: .; d_call: .; v_call: TRBV11-2; j_call: TRBJ2-5
cdr3_aa: CASSLYPGGLVEGYTF; cdr3_nt: TGTGCCAGCAGTTTATATCCAGGGGGTTTAGTAGAAGGCTACACCTTC; clone_size: .; d_call: TRBD1; v_call: TRBV27; j_call: TRBJ1-2